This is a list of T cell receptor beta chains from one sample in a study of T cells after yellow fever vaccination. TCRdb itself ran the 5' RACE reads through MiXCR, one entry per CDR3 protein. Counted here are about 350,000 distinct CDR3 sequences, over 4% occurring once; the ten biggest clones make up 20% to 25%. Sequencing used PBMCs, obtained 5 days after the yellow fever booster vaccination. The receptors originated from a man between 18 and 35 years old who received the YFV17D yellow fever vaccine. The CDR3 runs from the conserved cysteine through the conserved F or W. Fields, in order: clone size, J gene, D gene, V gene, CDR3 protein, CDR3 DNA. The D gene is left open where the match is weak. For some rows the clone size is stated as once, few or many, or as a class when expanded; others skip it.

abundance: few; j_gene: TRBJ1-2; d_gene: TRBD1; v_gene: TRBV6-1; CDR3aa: CASRKTGTYGYTF; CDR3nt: TGTGCCAGCAGAAAGACAGGGACCTATGGCTACACCTTC
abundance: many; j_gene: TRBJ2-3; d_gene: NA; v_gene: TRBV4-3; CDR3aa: CASSRAGRTSGDTQYF; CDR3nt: TGCGCCAGCAGCCGGGCAGGGAGGACCTCGGGAGATACGCAGTATTTT
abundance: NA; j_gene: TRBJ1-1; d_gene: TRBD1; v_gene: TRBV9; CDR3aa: CASSERGQGLTEAFF; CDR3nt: TGTGCCAGCAGCGAGAGGGGACAGGGGTTAACTGAAGCTTTCTTT
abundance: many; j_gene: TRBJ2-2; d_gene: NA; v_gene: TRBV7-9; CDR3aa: CASREGSNTGELFF; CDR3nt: TGTGCCAGCAGGGAGGGTTCGAACACCGGGGAGCTGTTTTTT
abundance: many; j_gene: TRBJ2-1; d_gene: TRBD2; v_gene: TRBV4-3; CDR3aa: CASSQLAGGNYNEQFF; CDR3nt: TGCGCCAGCAGCCAACTAGCGGGGGGGAATTACAATGAGCAGTTCTTC
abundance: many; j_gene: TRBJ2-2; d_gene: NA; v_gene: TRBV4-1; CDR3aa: CASSLQYMGDTGELFF; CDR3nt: TGCGCCAGCAGCCTTCAATATATGGGGGACACCGGGGAGCTGTTTTTT
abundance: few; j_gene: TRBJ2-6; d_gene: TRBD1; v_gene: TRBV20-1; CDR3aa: CSARVPGQDYVLTF; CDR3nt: TGCAGTGCTAGAGTTCCGGGACAGGATTACGTCCTGACTTTC
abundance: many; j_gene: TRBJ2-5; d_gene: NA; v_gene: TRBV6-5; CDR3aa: CASRSGGSDETQYF; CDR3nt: TGTGCCAGCAGGTCAGGGGGGAGTGATGAGACCCAGTACTTC
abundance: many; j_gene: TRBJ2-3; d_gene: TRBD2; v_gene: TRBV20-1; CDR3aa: CSAREGTSVDTQYF; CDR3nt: TGCAGTGCTAGAGAGGGGACTAGCGTAGATACGCAGTATTTT
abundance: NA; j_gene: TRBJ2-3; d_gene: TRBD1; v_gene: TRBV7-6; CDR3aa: CASSSLGQDTDTQYF; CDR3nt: TGTGCCAGCAGCTCGCTGGGACAGGACACAGATACGCAGTATTTT